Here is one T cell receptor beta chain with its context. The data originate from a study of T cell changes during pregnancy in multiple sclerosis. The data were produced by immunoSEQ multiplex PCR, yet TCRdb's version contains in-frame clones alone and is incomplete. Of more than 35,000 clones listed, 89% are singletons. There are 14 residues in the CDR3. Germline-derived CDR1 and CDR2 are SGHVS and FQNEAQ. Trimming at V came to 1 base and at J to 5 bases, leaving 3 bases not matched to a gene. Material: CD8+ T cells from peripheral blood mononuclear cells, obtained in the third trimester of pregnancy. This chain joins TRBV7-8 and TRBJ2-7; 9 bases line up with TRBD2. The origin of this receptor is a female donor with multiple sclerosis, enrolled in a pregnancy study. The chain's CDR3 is CASSLVAGADEQYF. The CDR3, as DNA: TGTGCCAGCAGCTTAGTAGCGGGAGCGGACGAGCAGTACTTC. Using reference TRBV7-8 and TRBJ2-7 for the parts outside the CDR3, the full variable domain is GAGVSQSPRYKVAKRGQDVALRCDPISGHVSLFWYQQALGQGPEFLTYFQNEAQLDKSGLPSDRFFAERPEGSVSTLKIQRTQQEDSAVYLCASSLVAGADEQYFGPGTRLTVT.